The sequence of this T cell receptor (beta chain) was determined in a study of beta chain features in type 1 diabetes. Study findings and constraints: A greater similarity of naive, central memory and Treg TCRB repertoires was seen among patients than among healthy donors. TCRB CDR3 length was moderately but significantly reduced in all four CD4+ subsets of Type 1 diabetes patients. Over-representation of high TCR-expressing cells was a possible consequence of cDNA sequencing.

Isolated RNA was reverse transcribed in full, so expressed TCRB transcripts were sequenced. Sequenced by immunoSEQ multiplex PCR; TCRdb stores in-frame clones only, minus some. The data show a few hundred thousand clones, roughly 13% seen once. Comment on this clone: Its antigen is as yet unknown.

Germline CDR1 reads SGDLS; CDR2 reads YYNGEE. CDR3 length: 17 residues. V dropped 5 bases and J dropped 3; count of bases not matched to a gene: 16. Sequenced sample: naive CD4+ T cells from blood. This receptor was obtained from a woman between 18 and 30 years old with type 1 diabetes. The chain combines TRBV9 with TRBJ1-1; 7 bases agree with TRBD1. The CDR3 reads CASSLDPLTGSDTEAFF. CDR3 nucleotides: TGTGCCAGCAGTCTCGACCCCCTGACAGGGTCGGACACTGAAGCTTTCTTT.